The clone carrying this T cell receptor (beta chain) came up once. The data belong to a study of blood T cell repertoires in COVID-19. Study in general: Nucleic acid was either cDNA or gDNA, and it came from T cells, B-cell-depleted T cells, or PBMCs.

Here immunoSEQ multiplex PCR was the method, and the copy in TCRdb shows in-frame clones only, minus some. The sample has a few hundred thousand clones; approximately 83% are singletons. Study members were between roughly 18 and 90 years old and lived in 25 or so US regions. Germline loops: CDR1 SGHVS, CDR2 FNYEAQ. CDR3 length equals 15 residues. V was trimmed by 4 bases and J by 7 bases, leaving 19 bases between them. The clonotype originates from a middle-aged woman with acute COVID-19. The sample consisted of PBMCs or T cells enriched from blood (not recorded which). The chain links TRBV7-6 to TRBJ1-1; possible D gene TRBD1, 5 bases. In nucleotides, the CDR3 is TGTGCCAGCAGCTCCCCCGTGGGGGGGACCGGTGAAGCTTTCTTT. Encoded protein: CASSSPVGGTGEAFF.